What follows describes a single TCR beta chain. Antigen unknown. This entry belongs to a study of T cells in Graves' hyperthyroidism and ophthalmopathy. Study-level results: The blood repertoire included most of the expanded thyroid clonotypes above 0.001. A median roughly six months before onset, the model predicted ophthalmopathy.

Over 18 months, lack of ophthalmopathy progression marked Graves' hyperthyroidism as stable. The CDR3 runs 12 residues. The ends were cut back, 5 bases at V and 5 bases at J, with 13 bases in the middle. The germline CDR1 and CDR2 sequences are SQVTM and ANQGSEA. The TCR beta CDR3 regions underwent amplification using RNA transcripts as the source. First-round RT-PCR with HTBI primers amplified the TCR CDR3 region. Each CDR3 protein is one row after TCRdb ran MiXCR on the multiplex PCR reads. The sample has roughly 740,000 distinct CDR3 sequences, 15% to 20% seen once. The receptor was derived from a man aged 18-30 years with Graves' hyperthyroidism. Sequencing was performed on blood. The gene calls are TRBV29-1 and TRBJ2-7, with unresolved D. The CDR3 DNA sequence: TGCAGCGTTAAAGGATATTTGAACGAGCAGTACTTC. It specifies CSVKGYLNEQYF.